The T cell receptor beta chain under discussion was sequenced for a study of blood T cells in healthy people across ages. Study-level results: Unknown CMV status may confound age-related changes in expanded clones. With unsorted PBMCs, a conclusive comparison of naive versus antigen-experienced cells was not possible. Diversity of TCR beta per million T cells declined in a roughly linear way with age.

This clonotype occurred a few times. Its target is unknown. It was with a sample-barcoded 5' primer and a J-beta primer mix that a second PCR of about 6 to 11 cycles was run. TCRdb used MiXCR to reprocess the 5' RACE reads, holding one entry per CDR3 protein. The sample has around 1.1 million distinct CDR3 sequences, under 40% seen once. The V and J ends lost 3 bases and 3 bases, in that order; junction bases with no gene match: 3. From germline, CDR1 is SGHTA and CDR2 FQGNSA. The CDR3 contains 14 residues. The chain has TRBV7-2 and TRBJ2-5, with TRBD1 identical over 8 bases. Sequencing used blood. This TCR was sampled from a man between 18 and 29 years old in good health. The CDR3 reads CASSFQGAKETQYF. The CDR3 nucleotides read TGTGCCAGCAGCTTTCAGGGGGCGAAAGAGACCCAGTACTTC.